The rows below give T cell receptor beta chains drawn from one sample of a study of T-cell memory formation after mild COVID-19. In TCRdb, the 5' RACE reads were re-called with MiXCR into one record per CDR3 protein. The sample shows approximately 240,000 distinct CDR3 sequences, around 15% of them seen only once. Input material: PBMCs or a T cell subset sorted from them (not recorded which). Receptors originate from a man aged 18 to 30 who had mild COVID-19 (a few samples of this study predate the infection). Cell type and time point are not known. CDR3s include the opening cysteine and the closing phenylalanine or tryptophan. Fields, in order: clone size, D gene, J gene, V gene, CDR3 DNA, CDR3 protein. D genes are given only for firm matches. Expanded clones get a size class; other rows say once, few or many, or leave the size out.

size: many
D: TRBD1
J: TRBJ1-1
V: TRBV5-1
DNA: TGCGCCAGCAGCTCGCTCTCAGGGGGGAACACTGAAGCTTTCTTT
CDR3: CASSSLSGGNTEAFF

size: many
D: TRBD2
J: TRBJ2-5
V: TRBV7-7
DNA: TGTGCCAGCAGCGCCACCCTGGGACTAGCGGAAGAGACCCAGTACTTC
CDR3: CASSATLGLAEETQYF

size: few
D: .
J: TRBJ1-6
V: TRBV4-1
DNA: TGCGCCAGCAGCCAAGATTGGGGAGCTTTCCTCCACTTT
CDR3: CASSQDWGAFLHF

size: few
D: TRBD1
J: TRBJ1-2
V: TRBV27
DNA: TGTGCCAGCACCGGGACAGGGAGGAACTATGGCTACACCTTC
CDR3: CASTGTGRNYGYTF

size: .
D: .
J: TRBJ2-5
V: TRBV5-8
DNA: TGTGCCAGCAGCTTGGGTGGCAGATTAAAAGAGACCCGGTACTTC
CDR3: CASSLGGRLKETRYF

size: .
D: .
J: TRBJ1-5
V: TRBV10-3
DNA: TGTGCCATCAGTGACAGGCTAGATCAGCCCCAGCATTTT
CDR3: CAISDRLDQPQHF

size: .
D: .
J: TRBJ1-2
V: TRBV12-3/TRBV12-4
DNA: TGTGCCAGCCTGGGGCAGAACTATGGCTACACCTTC
CDR3: CASLGQNYGYTF

size: many
D: TRBD1
J: TRBJ2-1
V: TRBV7-3
DNA: TGTGCCAGCAGCTTGTCCGGGACAGGGATAAATGAGCAGTTCTTC
CDR3: CASSLSGTGINEQFF

size: many
D: TRBD1
J: TRBJ1-5
V: TRBV12-3/TRBV12-4
DNA: TGTGCCAGCAGTGCCCTGACAGGGGGGGTTCAGCCCCAGCATTTT
CDR3: CASSALTGGVQPQHF

size: .
D: .
J: TRBJ1-5
V: TRBV7-8
DNA: TGTGCCAGCAGCCTAGACAGGTTGGGCAATCAGCCCCAGCATTTT
CDR3: CASSLDRLGNQPQHF

size: few
D: .
J: TRBJ1-5
V: TRBV7-2
DNA: TGTGCCAGCAGCTTAGTCTTTGGAGGGGATAGCAATCAGCCCCAGCATTTT
CDR3: CASSLVFGGDSNQPQHF

size: .
D: .
J: TRBJ1-2
V: TRBV18
DNA: TGTGCCAGCTCCCGGGAGAGAGGGGATGGCTACACCTTC
CDR3: CASSRERGDGYTF

size: many
D: TRBD2
J: TRBJ2-3
V: TRBV7-9
DNA: TGTGCCAGCAGCTTAACGGGGGGTCTAGATACGCAGTATTTT
CDR3: CASSLTGGLDTQYF

size: .
D: .
J: TRBJ1-4
V: TRBV5-6
DNA: TGTGCCAGCAGCCCACTAGCGGGACGGAATGAAAAACTGTTTTTT
CDR3: CASSPLAGRNEKLFF

size: .
D: .
J: TRBJ1-2
V: TRBV20-1
DNA: TGCAGTGCTAGAGATTCGGCAGCCAACTATGGCTACACCTTC
CDR3: CSARDSAANYGYTF

size: few
D: .
J: TRBJ2-1
V: TRBV12-3/TRBV12-4
DNA: TGTGCCAGCAGTGGGGAGAGGGAGCAGTTCTTC
CDR3: CASSGEREQFF

size: few
D: .
J: TRBJ1-4
V: TRBV20-1
DNA: TGCAGTGCAGACGGGGGGGAGATGGAAAAACTGTTTTTT
CDR3: CSADGGEMEKLFF

size: .
D: .
J: TRBJ2-3
V: TRBV20-1
DNA: TGCAGTGCTCTCCGGTGGGGCAGGGATACGCAGTATTTT
CDR3: CSALRWGRDTQYF

size: .
D: TRBD2
J: TRBJ2-3
V: TRBV7-2
DNA: TGTGCCAGCAGCTTAGGGGAGGGAGATACGCAGTATTTT
CDR3: CASSLGEGDTQYF

size: .
D: TRBD1
J: TRBJ1-1
V: TRBV11-2
DNA: TGTGCCAGCAGCTTAAGTGCCCAGGGGGCAAAAGCTTTCTTT
CDR3: CASSLSAQGAKAFF

size: few
D: TRBD2
J: TRBJ2-5
V: TRBV5-1
DNA: TGCGCCAGCAGCTTCGGGACTAGCGGGGGGGCAAAAGAGACCCAGTACTTC
CDR3: CASSFGTSGGAKETQYF

size: few
D: TRBD2
J: TRBJ2-3
V: TRBV5-1
DNA: TGCGCCAGCAGCTCCCTGGCGGGGGGGAACACAGATACGCAGTATTTT
CDR3: CASSSLAGGNTDTQYF

size: .
D: .
J: TRBJ1-1
V: TRBV7-2
DNA: TGTGCCAGCAGCTTAGGCCCGGCAGAAGCTTTCTTT
CDR3: CASSLGPAEAFF

size: .
D: .
J: TRBJ2-1
V: TRBV30
DNA: TGTGCCTGGAGTTTCTTAAGGGAGGAGCAGTTCTTC
CDR3: CAWSFLREEQFF

size: few
D: TRBD1
J: TRBJ2-7
V: TRBV7-8
DNA: TGTGCCAGCAGCTTAGGAGAGGGGACAGGGTCTTACGAGCAGTACTTC
CDR3: CASSLGEGTGSYEQYF

size: .
D: .
J: TRBJ2-4
V: TRBV2
DNA: TGTGCCAGCAGTAGGACCGAGTCCAAAAACATTCAGTACTTC
CDR3: CASSRTESKNIQYF

size: few
D: .
J: TRBJ2-5
V: TRBV21-1
DNA: TGTGCCAGCAGGTCCCAGTACTTC
CDR3: CASRSQYF

size: many
D: TRBD2
J: TRBJ2-1
V: TRBV7-2
DNA: TGTGCCAGCACCCTGGGGGGGCGGGGGGACAATGAGCAGTTCTTC
CDR3: CASTLGGRGDNEQFF

size: .
D: .
J: TRBJ2-2
V: TRBV2
DNA: TGTGCCAGCAGTGTAGCAACCGGGGAGCTGTTTTTT
CDR3: CASSVATGELFF

size: few
D: TRBD1
J: TRBJ1-2
V: TRBV29-1
DNA: TGCAGCGGACGACAGGGCAACTATGGCTACACCTTC
CDR3: CSGRQGNYGYTF

size: .
D: TRBD1
J: TRBJ1-5
V: TRBV6-5
DNA: TGTGCCAGCAGTCGTTACAGGGGTAGGGATCAGCCCCAGCATTTT
CDR3: CASSRYRGRDQPQHF

size: .
D: .
J: TRBJ2-4
V: TRBV4-1
DNA: TGCGCCAGCAGCCAACTCGGACAGAAAAAAAACATTCAGTACTTC
CDR3: CASSQLGQKKNIQYF

size: .
D: .
J: TRBJ2-2
V: TRBV6-1
DNA: TGTGCCAGCAGTGAATGGGGTATCGGGGAGCTGTTTTTT
CDR3: CASSEWGIGELFF

size: .
D: TRBD2
J: TRBJ2-1
V: TRBV7-2
DNA: TGTGCCACCCGCCAAGCGGGGGGGACCTACAATGAGCAGTTCTTC
CDR3: CATRQAGGTYNEQFF

size: few
D: .
J: TRBJ1-2
V: TRBV19
DNA: TGTGCCACCCTAAGGGGGGCCGATAACTATGGCTACACCTTC
CDR3: CATLRGADNYGYTF

size: many
D: .
J: TRBJ2-5
V: TRBV2
DNA: TGTGCCAGCAAGGAAGAGACCCAGTACTTC
CDR3: CASKEETQYF

size: .
D: .
J: TRBJ1-1
V: TRBV20-1
DNA: TGCAGTGCTCGAAGACACCTCCAGGGCACTGAAGCTTTCTTT
CDR3: CSARRHLQGTEAFF

size: .
D: .
J: TRBJ2-3
V: TRBV5-1
DNA: TGCGCCAGCAGCTTGGTTCCGGGGGCGCGGACAGATACGCAGTATTTT
CDR3: CASSLVPGARTDTQYF

size: few
D: .
J: TRBJ2-5
V: TRBV20-1
DNA: TGCAGTGCTCGGGACTTAGAGACCCAGTACTTC
CDR3: CSARDLETQYF

size: few
D: .
J: TRBJ1-6
V: TRBV6-1
DNA: TGTGCCAGCAGTGAATTATCATGGGGGCAGGGGTCACCCCTCCACTTT
CDR3: CASSELSWGQGSPLHF

size: many
D: TRBD1
J: TRBJ1-1
V: TRBV5-4
DNA: TGTGCCAGCAGTATTGGTGGACAGGGCGAAGCTTTCTTT
CDR3: CASSIGGQGEAFF